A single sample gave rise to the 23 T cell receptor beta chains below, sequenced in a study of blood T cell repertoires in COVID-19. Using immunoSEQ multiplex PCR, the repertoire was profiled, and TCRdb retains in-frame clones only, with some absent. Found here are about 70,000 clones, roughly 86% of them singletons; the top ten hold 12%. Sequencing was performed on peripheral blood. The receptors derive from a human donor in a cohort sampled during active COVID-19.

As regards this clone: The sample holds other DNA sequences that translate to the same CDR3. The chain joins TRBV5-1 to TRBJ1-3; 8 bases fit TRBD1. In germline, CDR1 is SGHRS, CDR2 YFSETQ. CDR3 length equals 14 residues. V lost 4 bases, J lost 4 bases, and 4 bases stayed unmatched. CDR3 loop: CASSPDRAGNTIYF. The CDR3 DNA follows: TGCGCCAGCAGCCCGGACAGGGCCGGAAACACCATATATTTT. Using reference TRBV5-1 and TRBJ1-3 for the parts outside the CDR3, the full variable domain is KAGVTQTPRYLIKTRGQQVTLSCSPISGHRSVSWYQQTPGQGLQFLFEYFSETQRNKGNFPGRFSGRQFSNSRSEMNVSTLELGDSALYLCASSPDRAGNTIYFGEGSWLTVV.

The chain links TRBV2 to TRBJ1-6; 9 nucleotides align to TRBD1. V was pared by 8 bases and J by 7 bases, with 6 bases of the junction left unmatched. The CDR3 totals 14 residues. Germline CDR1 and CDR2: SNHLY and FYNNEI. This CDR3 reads CASLRDRANSPLHF. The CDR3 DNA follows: TGTGCCAGCCTCCGGGACAGGGCCAATTCACCCCTCCACTTT.

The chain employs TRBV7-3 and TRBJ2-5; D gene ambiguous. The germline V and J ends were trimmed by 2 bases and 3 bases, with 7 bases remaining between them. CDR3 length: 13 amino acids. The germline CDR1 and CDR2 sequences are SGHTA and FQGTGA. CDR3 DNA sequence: TGTGCCAGCAGCTTAGGGCAGAAAGAGACCCAGTACTTC. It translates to CASSLGQKETQYF.

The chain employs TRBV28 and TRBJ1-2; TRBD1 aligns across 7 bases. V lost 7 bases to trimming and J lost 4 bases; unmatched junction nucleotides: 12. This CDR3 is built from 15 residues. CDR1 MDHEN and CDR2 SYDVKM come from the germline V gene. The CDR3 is CASNPPHRGLYGYTF. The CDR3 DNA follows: TGTGCCAGCAACCCCCCCCACAGGGGCCTCTATGGCTACACCTTC.

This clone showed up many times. The CDR3: CASSQVTGMNTEAFF. CDR3 DNA sequence: TGTGCCAGCAGCCAAGTCACAGGGATGAACACTGAAGCTTTCTTT. The J gene is TRBJ1-1, the V gene TRBV14, with a tentative D call TRBD1 (6 bases). V dropped 1 base and J dropped 0 bases, with 9 bases sitting between them. CDR1 and CDR2 (germline): SGHDN, FVKESK. The CDR3 runs 15 residues.

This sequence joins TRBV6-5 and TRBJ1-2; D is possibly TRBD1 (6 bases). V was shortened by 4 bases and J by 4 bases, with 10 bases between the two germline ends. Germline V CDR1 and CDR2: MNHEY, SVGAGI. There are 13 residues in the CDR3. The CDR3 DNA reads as TGTGCCAGCAGTTCGGGGACACCCTATGGCTACACCTTC. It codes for CASSSGTPYGYTF.

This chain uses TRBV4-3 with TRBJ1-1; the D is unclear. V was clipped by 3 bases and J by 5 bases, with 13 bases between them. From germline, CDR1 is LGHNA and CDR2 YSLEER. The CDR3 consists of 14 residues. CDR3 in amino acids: CASSHRGRETEAFF. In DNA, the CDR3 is TGCGCCAGCAGCCACCGAGGAAGAGAAACTGAAGCTTTCTTT.

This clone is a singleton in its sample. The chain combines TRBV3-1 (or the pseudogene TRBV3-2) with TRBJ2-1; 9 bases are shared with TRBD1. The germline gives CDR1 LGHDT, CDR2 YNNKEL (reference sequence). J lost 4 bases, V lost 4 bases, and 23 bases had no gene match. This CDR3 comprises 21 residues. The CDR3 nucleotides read TGTGCCAGCAGCCCGACCGGGACAGGGTATGCCGACGGGGTGGAGTACAATGAGCAGTTCTTC. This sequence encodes CASSPTGTGYADGVEYNEQFF.

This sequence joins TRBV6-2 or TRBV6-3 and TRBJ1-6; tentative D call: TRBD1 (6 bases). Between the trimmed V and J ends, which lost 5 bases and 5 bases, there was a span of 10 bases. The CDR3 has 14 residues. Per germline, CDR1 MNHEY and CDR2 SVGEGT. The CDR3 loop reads CASSLQGDNSPLHF. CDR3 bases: TGTGCCAGCAGTCTACAGGGCGATAATTCACCCCTCCACTTT.

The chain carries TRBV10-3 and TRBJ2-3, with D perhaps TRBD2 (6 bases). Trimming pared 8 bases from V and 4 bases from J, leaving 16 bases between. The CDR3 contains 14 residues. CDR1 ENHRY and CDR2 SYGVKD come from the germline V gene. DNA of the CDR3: TGTGCCATCTGTTCGGGGGTTTCGTCAGATACGCAGTATTTT. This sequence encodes CAICSGVSSDTQYF.

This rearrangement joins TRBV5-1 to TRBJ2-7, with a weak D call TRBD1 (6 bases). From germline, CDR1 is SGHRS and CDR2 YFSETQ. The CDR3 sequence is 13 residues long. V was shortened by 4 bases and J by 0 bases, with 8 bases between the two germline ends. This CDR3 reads CASSRDNSYEQYF. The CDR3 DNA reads TGCGCCAGCAGCCGGGACAACTCCTACGAGCAGTACTTC.

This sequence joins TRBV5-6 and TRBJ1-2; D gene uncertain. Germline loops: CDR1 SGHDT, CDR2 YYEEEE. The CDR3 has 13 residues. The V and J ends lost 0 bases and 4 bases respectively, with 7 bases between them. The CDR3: CASSLEEPYGYTF. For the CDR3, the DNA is TGTGCCAGCAGCTTGGAAGAGCCCTATGGCTACACCTTC.

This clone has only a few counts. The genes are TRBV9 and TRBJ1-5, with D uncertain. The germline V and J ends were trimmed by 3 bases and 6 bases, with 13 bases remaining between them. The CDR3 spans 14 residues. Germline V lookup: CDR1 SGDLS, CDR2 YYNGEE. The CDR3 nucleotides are TGTGCCAGCAGCGCAGAGGAGGGAGGTCAGCCCCAGCATTTT. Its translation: CASSAEEGGQPQHF.

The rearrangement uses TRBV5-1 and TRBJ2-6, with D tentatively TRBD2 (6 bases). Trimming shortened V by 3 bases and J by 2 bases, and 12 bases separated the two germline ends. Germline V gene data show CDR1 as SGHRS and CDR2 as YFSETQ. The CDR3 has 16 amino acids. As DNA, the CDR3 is TGCGCCAGCAGCTATGCGGGGTCAGCTGGGGCCAACGTCCTGACTTTC. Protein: CASSYAGSAGANVLTF.

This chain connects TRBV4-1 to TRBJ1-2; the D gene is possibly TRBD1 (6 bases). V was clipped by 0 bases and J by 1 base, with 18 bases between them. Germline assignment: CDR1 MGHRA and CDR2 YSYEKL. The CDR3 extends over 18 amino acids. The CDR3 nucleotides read TGCGCCAGCAGCCAAGATAGAGGACAGTCTAGGCGTAACTATGGCTACACCTTC. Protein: CASSQDRGQSRRNYGYTF.

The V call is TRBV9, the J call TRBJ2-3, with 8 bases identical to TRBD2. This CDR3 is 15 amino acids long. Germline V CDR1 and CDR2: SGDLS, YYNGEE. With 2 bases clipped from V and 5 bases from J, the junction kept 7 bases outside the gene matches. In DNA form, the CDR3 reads TGTGCCAGCAGCGTTAACGGGGGGGCTCAAGATACGCAGTATTTT. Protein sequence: CASSVNGGAQDTQYF. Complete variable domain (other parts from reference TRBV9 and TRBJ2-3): DSGVTQTPKHLITATGQRVTLRCSPRSGDLSVYWYQQSLDQGLQFLIQYYNGEERAKGNILERFSAQQFPDLHSELNLSSLELGDSALYFCASSVNGGAQDTQYFGPGTRLTVL.

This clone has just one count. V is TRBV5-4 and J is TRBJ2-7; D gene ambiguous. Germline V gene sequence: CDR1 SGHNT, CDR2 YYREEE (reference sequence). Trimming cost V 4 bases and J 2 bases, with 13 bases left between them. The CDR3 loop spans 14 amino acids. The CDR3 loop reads CASSQATGTYEQYF. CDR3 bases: TGTGCCAGCAGCCAGGCGACCGGAACCTACGAGCAGTACTTC.

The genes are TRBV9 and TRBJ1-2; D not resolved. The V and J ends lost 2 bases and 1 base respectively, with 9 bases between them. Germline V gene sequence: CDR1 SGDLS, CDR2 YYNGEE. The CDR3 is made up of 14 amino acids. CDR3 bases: TGTGCCAGCAGCGTTCAAAGTAGTAACTATGGCTACACCTTC. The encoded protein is CASSVQSSNYGYTF.

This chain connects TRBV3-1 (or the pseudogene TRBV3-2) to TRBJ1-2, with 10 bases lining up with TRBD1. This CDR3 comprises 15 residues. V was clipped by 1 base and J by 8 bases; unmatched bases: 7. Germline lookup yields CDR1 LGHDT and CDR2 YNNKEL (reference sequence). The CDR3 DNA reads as TGTGCCAGCAGCCAAGGGGAGACAGGGGGCCGGGGCTACACCTTC. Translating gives CASSQGETGGRGYTF.

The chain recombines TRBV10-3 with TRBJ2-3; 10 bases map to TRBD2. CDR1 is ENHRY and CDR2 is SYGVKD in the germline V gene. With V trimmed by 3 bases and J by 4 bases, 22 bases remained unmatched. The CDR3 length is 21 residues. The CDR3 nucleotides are TGTGCCATCAGTGAAGTGGTAAAGGCCCTTAAACGCGGGACTAGCGCAGATACGCAGTATTTT. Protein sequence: CAISEVVKALKRGTSADTQYF.

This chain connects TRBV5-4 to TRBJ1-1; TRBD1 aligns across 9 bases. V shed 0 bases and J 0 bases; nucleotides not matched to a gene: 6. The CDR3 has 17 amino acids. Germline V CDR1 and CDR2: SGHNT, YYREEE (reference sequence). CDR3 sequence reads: CASSLGGDRDMNTEAFF. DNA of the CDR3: TGTGCCAGCAGCTTGGGGGGGGACAGGGACATGAACACTGAAGCTTTCTTT.

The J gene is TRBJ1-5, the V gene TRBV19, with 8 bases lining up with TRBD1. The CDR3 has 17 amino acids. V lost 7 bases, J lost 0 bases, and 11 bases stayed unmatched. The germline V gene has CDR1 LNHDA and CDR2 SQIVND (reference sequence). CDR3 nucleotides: TGTGCCAGTAACACCGGGACAGGCATTTATAGCAATCAGCCCCAGCATTTT. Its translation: CASNTGTGIYSNQPQHF.

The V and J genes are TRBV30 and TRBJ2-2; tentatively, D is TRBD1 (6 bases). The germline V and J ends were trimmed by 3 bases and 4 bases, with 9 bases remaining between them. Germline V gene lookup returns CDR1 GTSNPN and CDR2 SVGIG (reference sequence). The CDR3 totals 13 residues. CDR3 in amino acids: CAWSGTTTGELFF. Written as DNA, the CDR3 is TGTGCCTGGAGCGGGACAACCACCGGGGAGCTGTTTTTT.